The source of this T cell receptor beta chain is a study of T cell repertoires in cytomegalovirus infection. Findings and caveats of the study: HLA-C-restricted CMV-specific TCR beta clonotypes prevailed in the ex vivo response.

As concerns this clonotype: Its antigen is as yet unknown.

Looked up from germline, CDR1 is LNHNV and CDR2 is YYDKDF (reference sequence). V was clipped by 3 bases and J by 5 bases, with 5 bases between them. CDR3 length: 12 amino acids. TCRdb processed the reads anew with MiXCR; each CDR3 protein has one entry. The sample has more than 650,000 distinct CDR3 sequences, 35% to 40% seen once. V usage is TRBV15 and J usage is TRBJ1-5; unclear D gene. This clonotype was obtained from a human donor in good health (CMV status not recorded). Some clones in this sample may be carry-over from other donors' samples. Material for sequencing was PBMCs. The CDR3 region is CATSSSDQPQHF. The CDR3 coding sequence is TGTGCCACCAGCAGCAGTGATCAGCCCCAGCATTTT.